Sequencing of this T cell receptor (beta chain) was carried out in a study of blood T cell repertoires in COVID-19. Across the study: The origin of the acute and convalescent COVID-19 samples was the United States, Italy and Spain. Sources were T cells, B-cell-depleted T cells, or PBMCs; the material itself was cDNA or gDNA.

As originally analysed: Scientists estimated how many nucleated cells there were by amplifying reference gene primers. Here immunoSEQ multiplex PCR was the method, and the copy in TCRdb shows in-frame clones only, minus some. The V and J calls and clone size were taken over from that table, and D and trimming were inferred from the DNA. The sample lists 250,000 or so clones, 86% occurring once. CDR1 and CDR2 (germline): SNHLY, FYNNEI. This CDR3 contains 15 residues. The V and J ends lost 6 bases and 9 bases, in that order; junction bases with no gene match: 8. This sequence joins TRBV2 and TRBJ2-3; 14 nucleotides match TRBD2. The origin of this receptor is a man aged 40-50 years with active or convalescent COVID-19. The specimen was peripheral blood. The CDR3 loop reads CASRGTSGGILTQYF. The CDR3 DNA follows: TGTGCCAGCAGGGGGACTAGCGGGGGTATTTTGACGCAGTATTTT.